This T cell receptor beta chain came from a study of CD8 T cells in Susac syndrome. When the RNA was reverse transcribed, random hexamers were used with an input of roughly 0.45 to 1 ug. TCRdb processed the immunoSEQ multiplex PCR reads anew with MiXCR; each CDR3 protein has one entry. The sample has approximately 230,000 distinct CDR3 sequences, 93% seen once. CD8+ and CD4+ T cells circulating in blood were sequenced for TCR beta. This sequence was found in a human donor with multiple sclerosis. Sequenced: CD4+ T cells from PBMCs.

The CDR3 nucleotides read TGTGCCAGCAGTTTGGGTCAGGGACACGAGCAGTACGTC. Protein product: CASSLGQGHEQYV. The chain links TRBV12-3 or TRBV12-4 to TRBJ2-7, with D tentatively TRBD1 or TRBD2 (5 bases each). V was shortened by 3 bases and J by 5 bases, with 11 bases between the two germline ends. This CDR3 comprises 13 residues.